This T cell receptor beta chain was recorded in a study of beta chain features in type 1 diabetes. The study, taken as a whole, reports: Patients with type 1 diabetes carried fewer insertions and had more deletions at their VDJ junctions.

Comment on this clone: Antigen unknown.

Germline lookup yields CDR1 SGDLS and CDR2 YYNGEE. V lost 1 base to trimming and J lost 4 bases, with 12 bases between them. The CDR3 runs to 15 residues. TCRB transcripts that were expressed got sequenced, as all of the isolated RNA had been reverse transcribed. Libraries were prepared by immunoSEQ multiplex PCR; TCRdb keeps only in-frame clonotypes and omits some of them. The sample shows about 260,000 clones, 68% of them seen only once. Sequenced material: naive CD4+ T cells from blood. J is TRBJ1-3 and V is TRBV9; D perhaps matches TRBD1 (5 bases). This clonotype was sampled from a man aged 25 to 45 in good health. The CDR3 sequence is CASSVRPGSGNTIYF. In DNA, the CDR3 is TGTGCCAGCAGCGTAAGACCAGGGTCCGGAAACACCATATATTTT.